The 25 T cell receptor beta chains listed next were all sequenced from one sample in a study of shared clonotypes between healthy human individuals. TCRdb's copy holds only in-frame clones and misses some; the assay was immunoSEQ multiplex PCR. The table records some 2.1 million clones, about 94% of them present only once. The naive CD8 subset, CD45RO-negative cells positively selected for CCR7, excluded terminally differentiated effector memory CD45RA+ cells. The sequencing sample was made of naive CD8+ T cells sorted from blood. These receptors came from a man younger than 35 in good health.

CDR3 sequence (DNA): TGTGCCAGCAGCTTAGGCCCAGGGCTGCCCACCGGGGAGCTGTTTTTT. Its translation is CASSLGPGLPTGELFF. The chain employs TRBV11-2 and TRBJ2-2; a weak D match, TRBD1 (5 bases). The CDR3 extends over 16 amino acids. The V and J ends lost 1 base and 4 bases respectively, with 13 bases between them. CDR1 is SGHAT and CDR2 is FQNNGV in the germline V gene.

Comment on this clone: Relative to the germline gene, one junction end is altered; a read error may explain this. This rearrangement joins TRBV7-7 to TRBJ2-1; a weak D match, TRBD2 (5 bases). This CDR3 has 15 residues. Per the germline V gene, CDR1 is SSHAT and CDR2 is FNYEAQ (reference sequence). The CDR3 sequence is CASSLAPDPINEQFF. The CDR3 bases are TGTGCTAGCAGCTTAGCGCCGGACCCTATCAATGAGCAGTTCTTC.

The table lists this clone with a count of one. The chain carries TRBV10-3 and TRBJ2-3; D is perhaps TRBD1 (6 bases). CDR3 length: 17 residues. Looked up from germline, CDR1 is ENHRY and CDR2 is SYGVKD. Trimming removed 3 bases from V and 4 bases from J, with 20 bases in between. The DNA of the CDR3 is TGTGCCATCAGTGAAAAATGGGACACTGCTCCCTCAGATACGCAGTATTTT. It codes for CAISEKWDTAPSDTQYF.

CDR3 residues: CATSSREYQETQYF. CDR3 coding DNA: TGTGCCACCAGCTCGCGGGAGTACCAAGAGACCCAGTACTTC. The V gene is TRBV15, the J gene TRBJ2-5; 7 nucleotides align to TRBD2. V was pared by 5 bases and J by 0 bases, with 3 bases of the junction left unmatched. The CDR3 totals 14 residues. Germline assignment: CDR1 LNHNV and CDR2 YYDKDF (reference sequence).

The chain carries TRBV10-2 and TRBJ1-4, with D hard to call. Per germline, CDR1 WSHSY and CDR2 SAAADI. Trimming cost V 0 bases and J 8 bases, with 4 bases left between them. The CDR3 covers 12 residues. CDR3 in DNA: TGCGCCAGCAGTGAGTCGGGGGAAAAACTGTTTTTT. Encoded protein: CASSESGEKLFF.

V is TRBV10-3 and J is TRBJ2-1; 7 bases line up with TRBD2. J lost 3 bases, V lost 2 bases, and 13 bases had no gene match. The CDR3 runs to 18 residues. Germline assignment: CDR1 ENHRY and CDR2 SYGVKD. CDR3 in DNA: TGTGCCATCAGTGAGCCGACGGGAGGAGCGGGCTTCTACAATGAGCAGTTCTTC. Protein product: CAISEPTGGAGFYNEQFF.

The chain joins TRBV6-5 to TRBJ1-1, with 8 bases that match TRBD1. With V trimmed by 1 base and J by 3 bases, 4 bases remained unmatched. Germline values: CDR1 MNHEY, CDR2 SVGAGI. The CDR3 has 15 residues. CDR3 protein: CASSYFRGLDTEAFF. The CDR3 DNA follows: TGTGCCAGCAGTTACTTCAGGGGGCTGGACACTGAAGCTTTCTTT.

CDR3: CASSLIGPIEQFF. The CDR3 region has the DNA TGTGCCAGCAGCTTAATAGGTCCCATTGAGCAGTTCTTC. The chain links TRBV11-2 to TRBJ2-1; D not resolved. The CDR3 consists of 13 residues. Per germline, CDR1 SGHAT and CDR2 FQNNGV. The V end was cut by 2 bases, the J end by 9 bases, with 11 bases between. The full variable domain, with the rest looked up from reference TRBV11-2 and TRBJ2-1, is EAGVAQSPRYKIIEKRQSVAFWCNPISGHATLYWYQQILGQGPKLLIQFQNNGVVDDSQLPKDRFSAERLKGVDSTLKIQPAKLEDSAVYLCASSLIGPIEQFFGPGTRLTVL.

CDR3 sequence reads: CAWSHNPGQTRETQYF. CDR3 in DNA: TGTGCCTGGAGCCACAACCCGGGACAGACAAGGGAGACCCAGTACTTC. The rearrangement joins TRBV30 to TRBJ2-5; TRBD1 matches at 7 bases. J lost 5 bases, V lost 3 bases, and 15 bases had no gene match. The CDR3 covers 16 residues. Germline CDR1 is GTSNPN and CDR2 is SVGIG (reference sequence).

The V and J genes are TRBV6-1 and TRBJ2-1; 11 bases agree with TRBD2. Germline CDR1 is MNHNS and CDR2 is SASEGT. This CDR3 is built from 16 residues. V shed 3 bases and J 3 bases; nucleotides not matched to a gene: 4. In DNA form, the CDR3 reads TGTGCCAGCAGTGAGGGACTAGCGGAGTTCTACAATGAGCAGTTCTTC. It encodes CASSEGLAEFYNEQFF.

The V and J genes are TRBV4-3 and TRBJ2-7; 11 bases map to TRBD1. The CDR3 runs 15 residues. Germline V CDR1 and CDR2: LGHNA, YSLEER. The J segment lost 6 bases and the V segment lost 0 bases, leaving 4 bases of the junction unmatched. The CDR3 region has the DNA TGCGCCAGCAGCCAAGATCGGGGGACAGGGGGCGAGCAGTACTTC. Translating it yields CASSQDRGTGGEQYF.

This chain joins TRBV29-1 and TRBJ2-1; TRBD2 matches at 8 bases. The trim removed 4 bases at V and 3 bases at J, leaving 11 bases unmatched. The length of the CDR3 is 16 residues. The germline V gene encodes CDR1 SQVTM and CDR2 ANQGSEA. CDR3 protein: CSVASPSGGFYNEQFF. The CDR3 coding sequence is TGCAGCGTTGCGTCACCCAGCGGGGGATTCTACAATGAGCAGTTCTTC.

The chain recombines TRBV7-2 with TRBJ2-7; D might be TRBD1 or TRBD2, each matching 6 bases. The CDR3 loop spans 18 amino acids. Germline values: CDR1 SGHTA, CDR2 FQGNSA. V was clipped by 8 bases and J by 3 bases, with 29 bases between them. CDR3 loop: CASGNPSLPGGGLYEQYF. The CDR3 DNA reads TGTGCCAGCGGCAACCCTTCCCTCCCGGGTGGGGGGCTCTACGAGCAGTACTTC.

The CDR3 nucleotides are TGCGCCAGCAGCTGGTCGGGACAGGGCTACGAGCAGTACTTC. This translates into CASSWSGQGYEQYF. This rearrangement joins TRBV4-3 to TRBJ2-7, with 9 bases fitting TRBD1. The CDR3 consists of 14 residues. Germline CDR1 and CDR2: LGHNA and YSLEER. The V segment lost 5 bases and the J segment 3 bases; nucleotides outside the gene matches: 5.

V is TRBV7-9 and J is TRBJ2-7; 7 positions match TRBD1. Looked up from germline, CDR1 is SEHNR and CDR2 is FQNEAQ (reference sequence). J gave up 2 bases and V 5 bases, and 9 bases lay outside the gene matches. This CDR3 contains 15 residues. For the CDR3, the DNA is TGTGCCAGCAGCACCTCCGGGACAGCCCCCTACGAGCAGTACTTC. Protein: CASSTSGTAPYEQYF.

The chain uses TRBV27 and TRBJ2-3; no firm D call. Per the germline V gene, CDR1 is MNHEY and CDR2 is SMNVEV (reference sequence). Trimming pared 1 base from V and 4 bases from J, leaving 12 bases between. CDR3 length: 15 amino acids. CDR3 bases: TGTGCCAGCAGTTTATGGCTGGGAAGCTCAGATACGCAGTATTTT. Amino acid sequence: CASSLWLGSSDTQYF.

The chain has TRBV9 and TRBJ2-1; 10 bases fit TRBD2. After removal of 0 bases from V and 2 bases from J, the junction contained 5 bases not matched to a gene. Germline CDR1 SGDLS, CDR2 YYNGEE. The CDR3 consists of 17 residues. CDR3 in DNA: TGTGCCAGCAGCGTAGAAAGAGCGGGAGGGCCCTACAATGAGCAGTTCTTC. It is translated as CASSVERAGGPYNEQFF.

Turning to this clone: Other nucleotide sequences in the sample specify the same CDR3. This sequence joins TRBV7-9 and TRBJ1-2; tentatively, D is TRBD1 (5 bases). The germline gives CDR1 SEHNR, CDR2 FQNEAQ (reference sequence). Trimming took 2 bases from V and 8 from J, leaving 9 bases between them. CDR3 length: 12 amino acids. The CDR3 region is CASSLSGDGYTF. DNA for the CDR3: TGTGCCAGCAGCTTATCCGGGGACGGCTACACCTTC. Using reference TRBV7-9 and TRBJ1-2 for the parts outside the CDR3, the full variable domain is DTGVSQNPRHKITKRGQNVTFRCDPISEHNRLYWYRQTLGQGPEFLTYFQNEAQLEKSRLLSDRFSAERPKGSFSTLEIQRTEQGDSAMYLCASSLSGDGYTFGSGTRLTVV.

This rearrangement joins TRBV19 to TRBJ1-2; 8 bases match TRBD1. This CDR3 has 13 amino acids. V shed 1 base, J shed 5 bases, and the junction held 0 bases outside the gene matches. Germline V CDR1 and CDR2: LNHDA, SQIVND (reference sequence). In DNA form, the CDR3 reads TGTGCCAGTAGTATAGGGACAGGGTATGGCTACACCTTC. Protein product: CASSIGTGYGYTF.

This clone was seen only once. The CDR3 DNA follows: TGTGCCAGCAGCTTAGCGGACAGGGCGGATGGCTACACCTTC. Residues: CASSLADRADGYTF. The chain couples TRBV7-9 to TRBJ1-2; 8 bases agree with TRBD1. The CDR3 is made up of 14 amino acids. Trimming took 0 bases from V and 6 from J; bases not matched to a gene: 3. CDR1 SEHNR and CDR2 FQNEAQ come from the germline V gene (reference sequence).

This chain uses TRBV4-1 with TRBJ1-2; D gene ambiguous. Germline V lookup: CDR1 MGHRA, CDR2 YSYEKL. Deletions cut 0 bases from V and 1 base from J, with 6 bases between. The CDR3 is 14 amino acids. CDR3 protein: CASSQEEGNYGYTF. DNA of the CDR3: TGCGCCAGCAGCCAAGAAGAGGGTAACTATGGCTACACCTTC.

The chain couples TRBV5-4 to TRBJ2-7, with 10 bases aligning to TRBD1. The CDR3 contains 17 residues. CDR1 is SGHNT, CDR2 YYREEE, per germline (reference sequence). With 6 bases clipped from V and 5 bases from J, the junction kept 17 bases outside the gene matches. The CDR3 here is CASKSVQPGQGQNEQYF. The CDR3 DNA sequence: TGTGCCAGCAAGTCGGTACAGCCGGGACAGGGGCAGAACGAGCAGTACTTC.

The rearrangement joins TRBV27 to TRBJ1-2; D gene ambiguous. The V end was cut by 6 bases, the J end by 6 bases, with 14 bases between. This CDR3 has 13 residues. The germline V gene has CDR1 MNHEY and CDR2 SMNVEV (reference sequence). CDR3 in amino acids: CASRAAGFNGYTF. CDR3 bases: TGTGCCAGCAGGGCCGCGGGGTTCAATGGCTACACCTTC.

As to this clone: Other DNA sequences in this specimen translate into the identical CDR3. The chain combines TRBV5-1 with TRBJ1-1, with D possibly matching TRBD1 (5 bases). V was cut by 1 base and J by 5 bases, with 9 bases left in between. Germline CDR1 is SGHRS and CDR2 is YFSETQ. This CDR3 region has 13 residues. DNA of the CDR3: TGCGCCAGCAGCTTGAGCCGGGGGACTGAAGCTTTCTTT. Residues: CASSLSRGTEAFF.

The chain is built from TRBV27 and TRBJ1-1; 8 nucleotides line up with TRBD1. The CDR3 is 12 residues long. Germline values: CDR1 MNHEY, CDR2 SMNVEV (reference sequence). The CDR3 protein is CETGVSRTEAFF. The CDR3 DNA reads as TGTGAGACAGGGGTCTCGAGGACTGAAGCTTTCTTT.